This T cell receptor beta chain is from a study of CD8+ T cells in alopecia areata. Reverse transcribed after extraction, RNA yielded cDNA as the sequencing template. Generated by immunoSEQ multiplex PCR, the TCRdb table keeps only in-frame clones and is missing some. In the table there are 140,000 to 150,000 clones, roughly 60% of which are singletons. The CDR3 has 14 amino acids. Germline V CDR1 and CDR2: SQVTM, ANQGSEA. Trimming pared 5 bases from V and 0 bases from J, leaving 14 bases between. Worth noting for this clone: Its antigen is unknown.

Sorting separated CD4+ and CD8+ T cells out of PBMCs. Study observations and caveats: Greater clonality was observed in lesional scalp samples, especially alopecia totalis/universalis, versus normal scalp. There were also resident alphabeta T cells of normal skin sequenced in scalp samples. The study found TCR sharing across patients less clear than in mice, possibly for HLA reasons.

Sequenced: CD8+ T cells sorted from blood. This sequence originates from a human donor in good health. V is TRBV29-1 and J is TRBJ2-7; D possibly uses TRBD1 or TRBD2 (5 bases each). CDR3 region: CSVQGVASSYEQYF. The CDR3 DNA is TGCAGCGTTCAGGGAGTCGCGAGCTCCTACGAGCAGTACTTC.